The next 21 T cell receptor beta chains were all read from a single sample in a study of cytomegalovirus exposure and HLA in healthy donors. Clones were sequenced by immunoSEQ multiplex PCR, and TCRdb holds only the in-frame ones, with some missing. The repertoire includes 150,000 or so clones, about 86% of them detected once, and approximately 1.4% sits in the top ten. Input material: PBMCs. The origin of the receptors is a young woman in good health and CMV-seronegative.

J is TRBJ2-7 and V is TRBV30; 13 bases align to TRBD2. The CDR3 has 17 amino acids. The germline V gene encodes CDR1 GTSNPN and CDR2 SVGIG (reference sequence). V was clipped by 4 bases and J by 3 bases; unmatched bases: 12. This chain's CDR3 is CAWNTGRLAGGNYEQYF. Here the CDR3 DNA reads TGTGCCTGGAACACTGGGAGACTAGCGGGGGGAAACTACGAGCAGTACTTC.

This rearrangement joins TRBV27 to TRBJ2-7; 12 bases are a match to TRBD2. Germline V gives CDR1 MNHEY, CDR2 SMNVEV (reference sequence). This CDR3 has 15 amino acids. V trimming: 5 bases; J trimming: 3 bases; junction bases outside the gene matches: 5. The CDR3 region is CASSITSGGNYEQYF. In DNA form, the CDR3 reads TGTGCCAGCAGTATAACTAGCGGGGGGAACTACGAGCAGTACTTC.

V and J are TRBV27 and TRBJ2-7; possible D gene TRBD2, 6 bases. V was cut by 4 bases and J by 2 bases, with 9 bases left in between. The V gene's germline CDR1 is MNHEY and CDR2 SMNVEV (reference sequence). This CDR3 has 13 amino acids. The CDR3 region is CASSWTKTYEQYF. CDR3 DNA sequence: TGTGCCAGCAGTTGGACTAAAACCTACGAGCAGTACTTC.

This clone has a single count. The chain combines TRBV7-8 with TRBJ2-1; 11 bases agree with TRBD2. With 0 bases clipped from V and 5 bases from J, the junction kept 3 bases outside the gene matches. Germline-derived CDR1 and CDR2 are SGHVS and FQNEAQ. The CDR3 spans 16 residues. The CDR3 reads CASSLAASGGHNEQFF. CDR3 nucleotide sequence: TGTGCCAGCAGCTTAGCGGCTAGCGGGGGGCACAATGAGCAGTTCTTC.

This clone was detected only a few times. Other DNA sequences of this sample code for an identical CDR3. The CDR3 is CASSESTDYGYTF. The DNA for the CDR3 is TGCGCCAGCAGTGAGTCTACAGACTATGGCTACACCTTC. The chain combines TRBV10-1 with TRBJ1-2; D gene ambiguous. The germline V gene encodes CDR1 WNHNN and CDR2 SYGVQD (reference sequence). V lost 0 bases and J lost 3, with 5 bases in between. This CDR3 has 13 residues.

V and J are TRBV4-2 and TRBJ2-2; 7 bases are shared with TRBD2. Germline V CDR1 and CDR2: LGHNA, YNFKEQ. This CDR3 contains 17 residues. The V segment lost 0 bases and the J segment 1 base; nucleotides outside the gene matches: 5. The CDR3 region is CASSQDSSGGNTGELFF. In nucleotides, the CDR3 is TGTGCCAGCAGCCAAGATTCCTCGGGGGGGAACACCGGGGAGCTGTTTTTT.

The CDR3 bases are TGTGCCAGCAGCCAAGATGGGACTAGCGGCTCCTACGAGCAGTACTTC. It encodes CASSQDGTSGSYEQYF. The chain recombines TRBV11-2 with TRBJ2-7; 11 bases line up with TRBD2. The V segment lost 5 bases and the J segment 0 bases; nucleotides outside the gene matches: 6. This CDR3 is built from 16 residues. Per the germline V gene, CDR1 is SGHAT and CDR2 is FQNNGV.

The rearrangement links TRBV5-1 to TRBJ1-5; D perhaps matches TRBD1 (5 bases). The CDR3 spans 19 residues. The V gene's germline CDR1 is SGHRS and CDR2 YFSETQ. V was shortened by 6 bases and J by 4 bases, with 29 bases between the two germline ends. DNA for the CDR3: TGCGCCAGCAACCCCGATTCGGGGGTCCCCTACGAAGTAAATCAGCCCCAGCATTTT. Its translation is CASNPDSGVPYEVNQPQHF.

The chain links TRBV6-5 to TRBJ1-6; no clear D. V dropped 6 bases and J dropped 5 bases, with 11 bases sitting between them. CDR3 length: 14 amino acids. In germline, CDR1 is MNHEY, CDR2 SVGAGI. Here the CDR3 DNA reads TGTGCCAGCAGGGAGCGGATGGATAATTCACCCCTCCACTTT. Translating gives CASRERMDNSPLHF.

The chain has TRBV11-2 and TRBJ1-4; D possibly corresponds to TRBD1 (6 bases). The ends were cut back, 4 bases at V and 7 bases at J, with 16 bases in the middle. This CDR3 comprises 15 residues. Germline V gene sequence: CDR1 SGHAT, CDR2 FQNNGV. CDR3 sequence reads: CASSSYRAPGEKLFF. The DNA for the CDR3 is TGTGCCAGCAGCTCATACAGGGCTCCAGGTGAAAAACTGTTTTTT.

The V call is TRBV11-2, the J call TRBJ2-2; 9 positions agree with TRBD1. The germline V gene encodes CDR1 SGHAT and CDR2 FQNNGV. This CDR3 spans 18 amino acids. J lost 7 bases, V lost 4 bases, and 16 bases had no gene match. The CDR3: CASSSIRGQGQKGGELFF. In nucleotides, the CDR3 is TGTGCCAGCAGCTCCATTAGGGGACAGGGACAAAAGGGCGGGGAGCTGTTTTTT.

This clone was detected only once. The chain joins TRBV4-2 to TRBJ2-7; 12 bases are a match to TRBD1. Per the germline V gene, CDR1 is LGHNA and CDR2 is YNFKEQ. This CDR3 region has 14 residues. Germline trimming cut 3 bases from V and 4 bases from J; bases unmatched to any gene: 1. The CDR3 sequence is CASSQGQGAYEQYF. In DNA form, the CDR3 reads TGTGCCAGCAGCCAGGGACAGGGGGCTTACGAGCAGTACTTC.

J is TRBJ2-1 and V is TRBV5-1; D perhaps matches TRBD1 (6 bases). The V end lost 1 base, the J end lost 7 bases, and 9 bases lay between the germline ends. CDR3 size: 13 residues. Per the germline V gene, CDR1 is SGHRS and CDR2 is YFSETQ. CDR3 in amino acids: CASSLWTENEQFF. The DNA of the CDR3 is TGCGCCAGCAGCTTGTGGACAGAAAATGAGCAGTTCTTC.

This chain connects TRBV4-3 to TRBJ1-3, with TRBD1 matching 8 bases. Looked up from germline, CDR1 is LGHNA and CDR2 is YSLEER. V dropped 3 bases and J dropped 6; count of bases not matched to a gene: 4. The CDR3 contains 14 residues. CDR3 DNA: TGCGCCAGCAGCCAGACAGGGGCGGAAAACACCATATATTTT. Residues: CASSQTGAENTIYF.

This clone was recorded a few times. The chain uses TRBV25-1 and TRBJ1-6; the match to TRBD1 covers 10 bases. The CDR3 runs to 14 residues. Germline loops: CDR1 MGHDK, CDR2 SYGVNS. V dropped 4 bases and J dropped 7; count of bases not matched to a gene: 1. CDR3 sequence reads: CASSGQGANSPLHF. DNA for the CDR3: TGTGCCAGCAGTGGACAGGGGGCGAATTCACCCCTCCACTTT.

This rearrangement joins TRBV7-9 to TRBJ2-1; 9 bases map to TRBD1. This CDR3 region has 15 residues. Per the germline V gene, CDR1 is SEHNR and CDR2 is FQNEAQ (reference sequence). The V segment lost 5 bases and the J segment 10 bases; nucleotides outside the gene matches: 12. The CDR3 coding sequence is TGTGCCAGCAGCCCAATCCGGGACAGGGCCAGCGAGCAGTTCTTC. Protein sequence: CASSPIRDRASEQFF.

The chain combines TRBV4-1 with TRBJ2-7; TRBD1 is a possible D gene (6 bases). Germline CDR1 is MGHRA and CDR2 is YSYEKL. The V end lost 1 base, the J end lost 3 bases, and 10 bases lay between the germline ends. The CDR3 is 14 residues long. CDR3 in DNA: TGCGCCAGCAGCCAAGTGACAGGCTTCTACGAGCAGTACTTC. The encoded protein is CASSQVTGFYEQYF.

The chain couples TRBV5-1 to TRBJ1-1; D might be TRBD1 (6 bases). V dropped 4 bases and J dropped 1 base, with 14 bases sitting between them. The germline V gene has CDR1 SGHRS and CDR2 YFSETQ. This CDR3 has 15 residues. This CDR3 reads CASSATQGRNTEAFF. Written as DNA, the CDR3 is TGCGCCAGCAGCGCAACACAGGGTAGGAACACTGAAGCTTTCTTT.

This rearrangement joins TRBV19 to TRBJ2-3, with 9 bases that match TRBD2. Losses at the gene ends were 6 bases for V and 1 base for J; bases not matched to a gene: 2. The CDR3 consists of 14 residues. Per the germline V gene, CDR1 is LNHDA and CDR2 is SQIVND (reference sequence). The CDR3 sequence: CASRGGGGTDTQYF. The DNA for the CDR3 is TGTGCCAGTAGAGGCGGGGGGGGCACAGATACGCAGTATTTT.

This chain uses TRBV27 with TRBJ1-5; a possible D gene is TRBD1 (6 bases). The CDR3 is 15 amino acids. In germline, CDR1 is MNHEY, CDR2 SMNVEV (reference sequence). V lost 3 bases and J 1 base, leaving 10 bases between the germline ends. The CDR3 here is CASSFRGTSNQPQHF. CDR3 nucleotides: TGTGCCAGCAGTTTTAGGGGGACGAGCAATCAGCCCCAGCATTTT.

CDR3 in DNA: TGTGCCAGTAGTGGGAGGACGGAGCAGGGACCCCAGCATTTT. Encoded protein: CASSGRTEQGPQHF. The chain combines TRBV19 with TRBJ1-5; tentatively, D is TRBD1 (5 bases). V was cut by 5 bases and J by 10 bases, with 18 bases left in between. The CDR3 is 14 amino acids. In germline, CDR1 is LNHDA, CDR2 SQIVND (reference sequence).